The 9 T cell receptor beta chains below all came from one sample that was sequenced in a study of T-cell memory formation after mild COVID-19. A single record per CDR3 protein comes from TCRdb applying MiXCR to the 5' RACE reads. The table shows about 430,000 distinct CDR3 sequences, with more than 15% occurring only once. The sequencing input was PBMCs or a T cell subset sorted from them (not recorded which). The receptors were gathered from a young man who had mild COVID-19 (a few samples of this study predate the infection). Cell type and time point are not known.

In its sample, this clonotype was seen many times. The gene calls are TRBV6-2 or TRBV6-3 and TRBJ1-5, with D unresolved. Germline V gene data show CDR1 as MNHEY and CDR2 as SVGEGT. The CDR3 contains 15 residues. V was cut by 4 bases and J by 0 bases, with 10 bases left in between. In DNA form, the CDR3 reads TGTGCCAGCAGTTCAATTTCTTATAGCAATCAGCCCCAGCATTTT. It yields the protein CASSSISYSNQPQHF.

V is TRBV4-3 and J is TRBJ1-4; the D gene is possibly TRBD1 (5 bases). V was trimmed by 4 bases and J by 0 bases, leaving 12 bases between them. CDR1 is LGHNA and CDR2 is YSLEER in the germline V gene. The CDR3 covers 16 residues. CDR3 nucleotides: TGCGCCAGCAGCCCTGGGACGGTTGCAACTAATGAAAAACTGTTTTTT. Its translation is CASSPGTVATNEKLFF.

V gene TRBV10-3 combines with J gene TRBJ1-5, with D possibly being TRBD1 (5 bases). The CDR3 extends over 16 amino acids. The germline gives CDR1 ENHRY, CDR2 SYGVKD. V lost 2 bases and J lost 0, with 11 bases in between. CDR3 protein: CAISEQQEHSNQPQHF. CDR3 sequence (DNA): TGTGCCATCAGTGAGCAACAGGAGCATAGCAATCAGCCCCAGCATTTT.

The rearrangement joins TRBV11-2 to TRBJ2-3; 9 bases map to TRBD2. Germline values: CDR1 SGHAT, CDR2 FQNNGV. Trimming removed 5 bases from V and 6 bases from J; junction bases left unmatched: 12. The CDR3 consists of 16 residues. CDR3 nucleotide sequence: TGTGCCAGCAGCCCCCGAGGGGTAGCGGGGGCTGATACGCAGTATTTT. The encoded protein is CASSPRGVAGADTQYF. The variable domain in full, with the rest retrieved from reference TRBV11-2 and TRBJ2-3, is EAGVAQSPRYKIIEKRQSVAFWCNPISGHATLYWYQQILGQGPKLLIQFQNNGVVDDSQLPKDRFSAERLKGVDSTLKIQPAKLEDSAVYLCASSPRGVAGADTQYFGPGTRLTVL.

This clonotype was seen only a few times. The chain is built from TRBV28 and TRBJ2-7; possibly TRBD1 or TRBD2 for D (6 bases each). CDR3 length: 15 residues. Trimming shortened V by 5 bases and J by 7 bases, and 21 bases separated the two germline ends. Germline V gene lookup returns CDR1 MDHEN and CDR2 SYDVKM. CDR3 bases: TGTGCCAGCAGTCCCCTACAGGGTGGAGGGTTGGAGCAGTACGTC. This codes for CASSPLQGGGLEQYV.

The chain couples TRBV12-3 or TRBV12-4 to TRBJ1-2; TRBD1 aligns across 8 bases. CDR3 length: 16 residues. V shed 3 bases and J 6 bases; nucleotides not matched to a gene: 12. The CDR3 nucleotides read TGTGCCAGCAGTTTCCTCCCGACAGGGGTAAAGGATGGCTACACCTTC. Its translation is CASSFLPTGVKDGYTF.

This clonotype has ten or more counts. V and J are TRBV7-6 and TRBJ1-3; TRBD1 might be the D (5 bases). Trimming pared 3 bases from V and 2 bases from J, leaving 8 bases between. The germline V gene has CDR1 SGHVS and CDR2 FNYEAQ. The CDR3 totals 14 residues. The CDR3 is CASSLRGAGNTIYF. The CDR3 DNA reads TGTGCCAGCAGCTTGAGGGGAGCTGGAAACACCATATATTTT.

In this sample, this clonotype turned up a few times. The chain joins TRBV29-1 to TRBJ2-1, with D possibly matching TRBD2 (6 bases). V lost 6 bases to trimming and J lost 2 bases, with 8 bases between them. CDR1 is SQVTM and CDR2 is ANQGSEA in the germline V gene. This CDR3 is 12 amino acids long. Here the CDR3 DNA reads TGCAGCGTGTGGGAGGCCTACAATGAGCAGTTCTTC. Amino acids: CSVWEAYNEQFF.

The CDR3 loop is CATSHGQGALAGELFF. DNA of the CDR3: TGTGCCACCAGCCATGGACAGGGGGCGCTGGCCGGGGAGCTGTTTTTT. The rearrangement joins TRBV15 to TRBJ2-2, with 11 bases aligning to TRBD1. Trimming removed 5 bases from V and 6 bases from J; junction bases left unmatched: 8. Germline CDR1 LNHNV, CDR2 YYDKDF (reference sequence). The CDR3 has 16 amino acids.